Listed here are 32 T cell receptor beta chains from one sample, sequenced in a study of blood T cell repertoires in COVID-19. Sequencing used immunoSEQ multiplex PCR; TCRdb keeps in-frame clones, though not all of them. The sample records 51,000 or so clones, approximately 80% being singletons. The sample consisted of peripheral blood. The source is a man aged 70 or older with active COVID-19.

The CDR3 nucleotides are TGTGCCAGCAGCCCCCGCCCCCGGGAGGGGCAGTACTTC. It specifies CASSPRPREGQYF. This chain links TRBV7-9 with TRBJ2-7, with 8 nucleotides matching TRBD2. Germline values: CDR1 SEHNR, CDR2 FQNEAQ (reference sequence). The CDR3 covers 13 residues. The V segment lost 5 bases and the J segment 9 bases; nucleotides outside the gene matches: 9.

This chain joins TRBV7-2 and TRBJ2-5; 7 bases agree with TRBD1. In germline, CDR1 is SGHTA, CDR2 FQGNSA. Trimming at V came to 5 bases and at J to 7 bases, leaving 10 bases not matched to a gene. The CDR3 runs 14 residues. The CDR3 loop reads CASSPRAGGRTQYF. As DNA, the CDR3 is TGTGCCAGCAGCCCACGGGCAGGGGGTAGGACCCAGTACTTC. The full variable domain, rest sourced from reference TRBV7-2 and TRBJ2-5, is GAGVSQSPSNKVTEKGKDVELRCDPISGHTALYWYRQSLGQGLEFLIYFQGNSAPDKSGLPSDRFSAERTGGSVSTLTIQRTQQEDSAVYLCASSPRAGGRTQYFGPGTRLLVL.

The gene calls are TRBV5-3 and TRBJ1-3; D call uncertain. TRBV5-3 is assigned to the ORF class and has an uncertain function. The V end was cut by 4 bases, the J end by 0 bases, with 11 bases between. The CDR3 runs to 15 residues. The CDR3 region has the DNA TGTGCCAGAAGCCCAGGAAGTGGCTCTGGAAACACCATATATTTT. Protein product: CARSPGSGSGNTIYF.

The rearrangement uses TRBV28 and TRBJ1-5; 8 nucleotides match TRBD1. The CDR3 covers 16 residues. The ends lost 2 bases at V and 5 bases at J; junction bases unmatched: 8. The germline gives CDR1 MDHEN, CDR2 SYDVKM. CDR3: CASSLNQGASDQPQHF. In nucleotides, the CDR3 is TGTGCCAGCAGTTTAAATCAGGGGGCAAGCGATCAGCCCCAGCATTTT.

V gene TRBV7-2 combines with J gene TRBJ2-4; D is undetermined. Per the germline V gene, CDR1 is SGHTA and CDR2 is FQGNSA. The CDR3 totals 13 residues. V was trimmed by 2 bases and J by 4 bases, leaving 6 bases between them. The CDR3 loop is CASSLLLKNIQYF. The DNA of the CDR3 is TGTGCCAGCAGCTTACTTTTAAAAAACATTCAGTACTTC.

CDR3 amino acids: CAWDYSGGHHEQYF. CDR3 in DNA: TGTGCCTGGGATTATAGCGGGGGGCATCACGAGCAGTACTTC. The chain couples TRBV30 to TRBJ2-7; 10 nucleotides match TRBD2. The CDR3 length is 14 residues. With V trimmed by 5 bases and J by 5 bases, 9 bases remained unmatched. CDR1 is GTSNPN, CDR2 SVGIG, per germline (reference sequence).

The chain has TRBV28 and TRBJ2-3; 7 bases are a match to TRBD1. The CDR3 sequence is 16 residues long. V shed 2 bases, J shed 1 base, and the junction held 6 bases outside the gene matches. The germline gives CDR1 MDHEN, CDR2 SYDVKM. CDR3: CASSLISQGGTDTQYF. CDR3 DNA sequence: TGTGCCAGCAGTTTAATCTCCCAGGGGGGCACAGATACGCAGTATTTT.

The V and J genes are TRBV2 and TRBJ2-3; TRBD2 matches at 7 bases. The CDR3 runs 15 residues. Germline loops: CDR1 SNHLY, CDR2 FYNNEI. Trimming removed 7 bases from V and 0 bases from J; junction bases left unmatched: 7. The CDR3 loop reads CASIRASGSTDTQYF. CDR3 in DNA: TGTGCCAGCATAAGGGCTAGCGGTAGCACAGATACGCAGTATTTT.

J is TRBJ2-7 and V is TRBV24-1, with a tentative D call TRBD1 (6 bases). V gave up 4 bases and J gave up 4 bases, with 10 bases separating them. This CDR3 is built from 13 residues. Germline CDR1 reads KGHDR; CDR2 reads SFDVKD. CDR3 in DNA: TGTGCCACCAGTGAACGGACAGCATACGAGCAGTACTTC. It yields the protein CATSERTAYEQYF.

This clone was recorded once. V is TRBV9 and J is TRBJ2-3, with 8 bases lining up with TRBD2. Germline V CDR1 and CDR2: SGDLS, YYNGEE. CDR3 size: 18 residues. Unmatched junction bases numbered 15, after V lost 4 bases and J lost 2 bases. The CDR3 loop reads CASSFTRGAGAATDTQYF. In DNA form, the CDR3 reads TGTGCCAGCAGCTTCACGCGGGGGGCGGGGGCCGCCACAGATACGCAGTATTTT.

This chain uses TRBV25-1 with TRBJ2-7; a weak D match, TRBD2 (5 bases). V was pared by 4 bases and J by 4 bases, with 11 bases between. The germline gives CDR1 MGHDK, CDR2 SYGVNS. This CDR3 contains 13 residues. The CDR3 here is CASSAAGLYEQYF. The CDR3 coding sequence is TGTGCCAGCAGTGCCGCGGGCTTGTACGAGCAGTACTTC.

CDR3 sequence reads: CASSLSRFSGNTIYF. Here the CDR3 DNA reads TGTGCCAGCAGCTTGAGCAGGTTCTCTGGAAACACCATATATTTT. J is TRBJ1-3 and V is TRBV7-9; D not certain. Trimming cost V 3 bases and J 0 bases, with 9 bases left between them. CDR3 length equals 15 residues. In germline, CDR1 is SEHNR, CDR2 FQNEAQ (reference sequence).

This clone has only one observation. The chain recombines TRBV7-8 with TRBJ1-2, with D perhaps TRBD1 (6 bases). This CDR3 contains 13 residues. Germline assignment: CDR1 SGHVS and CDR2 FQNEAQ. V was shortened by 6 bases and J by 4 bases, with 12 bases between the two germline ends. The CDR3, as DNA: TGTGCCAGCAGAGGACAGTTAGGCTATGGCTACACCTTC. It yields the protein CASRGQLGYGYTF.

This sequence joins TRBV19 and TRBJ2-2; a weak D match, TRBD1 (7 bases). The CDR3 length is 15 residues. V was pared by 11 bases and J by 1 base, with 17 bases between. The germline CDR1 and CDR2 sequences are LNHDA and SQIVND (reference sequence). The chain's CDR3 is CALGGGLGNTGELFF. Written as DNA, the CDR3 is TGTGCCCTCGGAGGGGGCCTTGGGAACACCGGGGAGCTGTTTTTT.

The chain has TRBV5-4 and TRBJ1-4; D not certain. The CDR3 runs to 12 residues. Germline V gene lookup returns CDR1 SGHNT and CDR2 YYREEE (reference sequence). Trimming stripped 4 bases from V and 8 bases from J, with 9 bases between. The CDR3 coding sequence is TGTGCCAGCAGCCTGGATCGGGAAAAACTGTTTTTT. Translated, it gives CASSLDREKLFF.

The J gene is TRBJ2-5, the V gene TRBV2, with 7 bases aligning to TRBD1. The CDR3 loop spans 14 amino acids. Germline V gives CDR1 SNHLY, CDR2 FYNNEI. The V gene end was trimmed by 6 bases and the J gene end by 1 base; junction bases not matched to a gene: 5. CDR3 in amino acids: CASSKGQVQETQYF. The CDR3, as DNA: TGTGCCAGCAGCAAAGGACAGGTCCAAGAGACCCAGTACTTC.

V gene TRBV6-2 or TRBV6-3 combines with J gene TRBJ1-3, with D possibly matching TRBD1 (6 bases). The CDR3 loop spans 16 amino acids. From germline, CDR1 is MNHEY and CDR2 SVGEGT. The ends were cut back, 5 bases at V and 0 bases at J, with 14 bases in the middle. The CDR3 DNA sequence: TGTGCCAGCAGTAAAGGACAGAGGAGCTCTGGAAACACCATATATTTT. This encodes CASSKGQRSSGNTIYF.

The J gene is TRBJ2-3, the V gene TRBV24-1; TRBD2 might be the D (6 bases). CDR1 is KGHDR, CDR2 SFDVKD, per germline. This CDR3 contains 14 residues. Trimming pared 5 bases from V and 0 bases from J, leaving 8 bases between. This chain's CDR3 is CATSVGGSTDTQYF. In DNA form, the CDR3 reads TGTGCCACCAGTGTCGGGGGTAGCACAGATACGCAGTATTTT.

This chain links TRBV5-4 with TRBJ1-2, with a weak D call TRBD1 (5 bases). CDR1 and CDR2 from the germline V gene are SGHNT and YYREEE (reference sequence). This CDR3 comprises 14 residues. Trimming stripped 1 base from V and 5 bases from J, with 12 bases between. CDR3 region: CASSLPGHRYGYTF. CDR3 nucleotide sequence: TGTGCCAGCAGCTTGCCTGGACACCGGTATGGCTACACCTTC.

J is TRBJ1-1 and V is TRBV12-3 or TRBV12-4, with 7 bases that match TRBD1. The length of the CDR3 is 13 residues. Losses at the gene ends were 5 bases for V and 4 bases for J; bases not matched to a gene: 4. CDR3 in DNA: TGTGCCAGCAGTAGACAGGGAGCCACTGAAGCTTTCTTT. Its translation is CASSRQGATEAFF.

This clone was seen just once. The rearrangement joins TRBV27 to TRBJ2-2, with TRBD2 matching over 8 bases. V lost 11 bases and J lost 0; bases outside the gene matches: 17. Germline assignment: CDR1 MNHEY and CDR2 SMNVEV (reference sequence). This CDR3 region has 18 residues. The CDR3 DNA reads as TGTGCCGACGAGACCCAACAAACGGGGGGGTCGAACACCGGGGAGCTGTTTTTT. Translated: CADETQQTGGSNTGELFF.

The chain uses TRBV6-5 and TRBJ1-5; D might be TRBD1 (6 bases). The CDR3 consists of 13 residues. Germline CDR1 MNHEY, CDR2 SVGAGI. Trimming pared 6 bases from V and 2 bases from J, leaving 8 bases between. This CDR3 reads CASSPGGNQPQHF. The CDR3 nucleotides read TGTGCCAGCAGCCCAGGGGGCAATCAGCCCCAGCATTTT.

CDR3: CASSPWGDRAHEQYF. CDR3 sequence (DNA): TGTGCCAGCAGCCCCTGGGGGGACAGGGCCCACGAGCAGTACTTC. The chain is built from TRBV7-3 and TRBJ2-7; TRBD1 matches 9 bases. With V trimmed by 5 bases and J by 5 bases, 10 bases remained unmatched. Germline V lookup: CDR1 SGHTA, CDR2 FQGTGA. The CDR3 contains 15 residues.

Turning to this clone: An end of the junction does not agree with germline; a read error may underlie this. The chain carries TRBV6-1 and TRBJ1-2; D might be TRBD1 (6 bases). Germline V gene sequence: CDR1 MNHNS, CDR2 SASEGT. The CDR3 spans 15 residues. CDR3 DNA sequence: TGTGCCAGCAGGGAAGACAGGACCGCTAACTATGGCTACACCTTC. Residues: CASREDRTANYGYTF.

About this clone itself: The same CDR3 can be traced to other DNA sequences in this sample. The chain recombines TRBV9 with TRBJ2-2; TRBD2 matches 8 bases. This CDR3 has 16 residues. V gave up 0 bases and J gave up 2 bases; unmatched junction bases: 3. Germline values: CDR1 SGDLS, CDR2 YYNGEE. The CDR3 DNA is TGTGCCAGCAGCGTAGCGGGGGGGGTTAACACCGGGGAGCTGTTTTTT. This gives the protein CASSVAGGVNTGELFF.

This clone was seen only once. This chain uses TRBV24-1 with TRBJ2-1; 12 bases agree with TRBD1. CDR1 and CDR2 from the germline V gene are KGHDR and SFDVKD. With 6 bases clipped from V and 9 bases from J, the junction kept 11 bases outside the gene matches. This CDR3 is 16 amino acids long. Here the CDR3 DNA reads TGTGCCACCAGTTCTTACTCCGGGACAGGGGGCCCTGAGCAGTTCTTC. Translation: CATSSYSGTGGPEQFF.

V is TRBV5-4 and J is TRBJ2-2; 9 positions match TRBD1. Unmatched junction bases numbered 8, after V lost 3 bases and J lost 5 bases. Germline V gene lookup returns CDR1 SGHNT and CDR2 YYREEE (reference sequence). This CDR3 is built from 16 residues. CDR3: CASSSAETGGTGELFF. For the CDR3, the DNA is TGTGCCAGCAGCTCGGCCGAGACAGGGGGGACCGGGGAGCTGTTTTTT.

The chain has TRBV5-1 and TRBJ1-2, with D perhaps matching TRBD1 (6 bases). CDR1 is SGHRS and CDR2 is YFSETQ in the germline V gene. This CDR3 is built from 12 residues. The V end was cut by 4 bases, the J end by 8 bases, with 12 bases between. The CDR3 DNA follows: TGCGCCAGCAGCACACAGGGTCAGGGCTACACCTTC. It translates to CASSTQGQGYTF.

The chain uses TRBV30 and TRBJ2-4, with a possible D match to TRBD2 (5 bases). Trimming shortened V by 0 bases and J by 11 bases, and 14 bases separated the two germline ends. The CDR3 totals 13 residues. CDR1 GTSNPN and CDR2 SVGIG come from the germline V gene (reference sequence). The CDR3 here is CAWSVIGSRLQYF. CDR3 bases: TGTGCCTGGAGTGTCATAGGGAGCAGGCTTCAGTACTTC.

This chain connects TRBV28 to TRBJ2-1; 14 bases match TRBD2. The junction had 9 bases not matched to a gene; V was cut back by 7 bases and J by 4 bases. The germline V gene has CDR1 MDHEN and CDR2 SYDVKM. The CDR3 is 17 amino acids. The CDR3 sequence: CASISWTSGGPYNEQFF. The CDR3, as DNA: TGTGCCAGCATAAGTTGGACTAGCGGGGGGCCTTACAATGAGCAGTTCTTC. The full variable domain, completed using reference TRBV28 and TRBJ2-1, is DVKVTQSSRYLVKRTGEKVFLECVQDMDHENMFWYRQDPGLGLRLIYFSYDVKMKEKGDIPEGYSVSREKKERFSLILESASTNQTSMYLCASISWTSGGPYNEQFFGPGTRLTVL.

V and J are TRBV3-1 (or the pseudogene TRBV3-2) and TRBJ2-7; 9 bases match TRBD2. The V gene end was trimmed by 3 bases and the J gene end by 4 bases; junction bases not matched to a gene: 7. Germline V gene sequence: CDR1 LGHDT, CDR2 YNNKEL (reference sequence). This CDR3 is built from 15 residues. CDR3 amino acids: CASSQGRSGGYEQYF. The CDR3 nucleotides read TGTGCCAGCAGCCAGGGGCGTAGCGGGGGATACGAGCAGTACTTC.

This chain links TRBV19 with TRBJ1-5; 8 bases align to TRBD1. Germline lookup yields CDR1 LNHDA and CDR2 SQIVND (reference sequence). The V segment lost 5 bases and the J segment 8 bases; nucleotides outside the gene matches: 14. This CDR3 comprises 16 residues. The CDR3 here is CASSRPRTGISKPQHF. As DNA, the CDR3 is TGTGCCAGTAGTCGACCTCGGACAGGGATCAGTAAGCCCCAGCATTTT.